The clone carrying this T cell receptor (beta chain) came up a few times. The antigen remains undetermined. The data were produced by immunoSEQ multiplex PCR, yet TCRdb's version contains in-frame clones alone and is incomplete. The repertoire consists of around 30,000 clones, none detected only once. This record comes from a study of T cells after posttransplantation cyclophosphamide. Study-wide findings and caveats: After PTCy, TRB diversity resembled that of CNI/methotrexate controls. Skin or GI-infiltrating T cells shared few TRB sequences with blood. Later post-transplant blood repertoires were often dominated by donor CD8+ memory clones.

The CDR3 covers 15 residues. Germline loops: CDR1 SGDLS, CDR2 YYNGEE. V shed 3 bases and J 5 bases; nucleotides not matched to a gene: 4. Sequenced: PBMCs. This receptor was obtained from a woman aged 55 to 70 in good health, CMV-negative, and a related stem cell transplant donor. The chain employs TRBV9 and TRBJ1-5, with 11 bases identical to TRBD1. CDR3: CASSDGTGGYQPQHF. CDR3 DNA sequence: TGTGCCAGCAGCGACGGGACAGGGGGTTATCAGCCCCAGCATTTT. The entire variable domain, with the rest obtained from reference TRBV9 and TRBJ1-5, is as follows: DSGVTQTPKHLITATGQRVTLRCSPRSGDLSVYWYQQSLDQGLQFLIQYYNGEERAKGNILERFSAQQFPDLHSELNLSSLELGDSALYFCASSDGTGGYQPQHFGDGTRLSIL.